This T cell receptor beta chain was recorded in a study of OX40 agonist ivuxolimab in advanced cancers. Study information: The diagnoses of dose-escalation patients were hepatocellular carcinoma, melanoma, renal cell or head and neck cancer.

In its sample, this clone was seen a few times. Its antigen is as yet unknown. The CDR3 runs to 14 residues. Regarding the study as a whole: By week 6 at 0.1 to 3.0 mg/kg, blood CD4+ and CD8+ T cells had expanded clonally. Averaging showed that CD8+ T cells had more expanded clones than CD4+ did.

Profiled with immunoSEQ multiplex PCR; TCRdb holds only in-frame clones, not every one. The repertoire holds some 66,000 clones, with 75% to 80% as singletons. The specimen was CD4+ or CD8+ T cells sorted from blood, collected in a trial of the OX40 agonist ivuxolimab. The clonotype was recovered from an adult with an advanced solid tumor such as melanoma, head and neck, liver or kidney cancer. The V and J genes are TRBV21-1 and TRBJ2-1. TRBV21-1 corresponds to a pseudogene. CDR3: CARAPYGSYNEQFF. CDR3 in DNA: TGTGCCAGGGCACCCTATGGCTCCTACAATGAGCAGTTCTTC.